The following is a TCR beta chain sequence with its context. Some clones are missing from TCRdb's copy, which holds only in-frame ones; the method was immunoSEQ multiplex PCR. The repertoire holds approximately 330,000 clones, with about 90% as singletons. V was pared by 1 base and J by 4 bases, with 11 bases between. Germline values: CDR1 LGHDT, CDR2 YNNKEL (reference sequence). The CDR3 contains 14 residues. These data are taken from a study of blood T cell repertoires in COVID-19. About the study: Acute-phase and convalescent COVID-19 samples originated in the United States, Italy and Spain.

The cohort comprised adults aged 18 to 89 years residing in under 30 US areas. Cohorts were determined from participant-reported clinical history. Cohort 3 donors counted as recovered after two negative PCRs, clearance, or resolved symptoms. The rearrangement joins TRBV3-1 (or the pseudogene TRBV3-2) to TRBJ2-7; D not resolved. The sequenced sample consisted of PBMCs or T cells enriched from blood (not recorded which). The clonotype was recovered from a woman aged 25 to 39 who had recovered from COVID-19. The CDR3 DNA sequence: TGTGCCAGCAGCCAAGGACTCTACTCTTACGAGCAGTACTTC. Amino acid sequence: CASSQGLYSYEQYF.